The 18 T cell receptor beta chains reported below all come from one sample, sequenced in a study of T cell responses to AZD1222 COVID-19 vaccine. The table came from immunoSEQ multiplex PCR; TCRdb's copy has only in-frame clones and leaves some out. There are about 97,000 clones in the sample; about 89% occur only once, and 7.5% lies in the top ten. This specimen consisted of peripheral blood, obtained on day 0 of AZD1222 vaccination. These receptors were collected from an adult in good health.

DNA for the CDR3: TGTGCCAGTAGTTACACTCCGGGACAGCGTTCAACCGGGGAGCTGTTTTTT. It specifies CASSYTPGQRSTGELFF. The chain has TRBV19 and TRBJ2-2, with 7 bases fitting TRBD1. In germline, CDR1 is LNHDA, CDR2 SQIVND (reference sequence). V gave up 5 bases and J gave up 5 bases; unmatched junction bases: 14. The CDR3 runs to 17 residues.

The chain has TRBV6-1 and TRBJ1-1; D is ambiguous. CDR1 and CDR2 from the germline V gene are MNHNS and SASEGT. V gave up 1 base and J gave up 4 bases, with 13 bases separating them. The CDR3 loop spans 15 amino acids. In nucleotides, the CDR3 is TGTGCCAGCAGTGAAGGCTGGACTTTGTTCACTGAAGCTTTCTTT. Protein: CASSEGWTLFTEAFF.

J is TRBJ1-5 and V is TRBV5-1; 8 nucleotides line up with TRBD1. This CDR3 region has 15 residues. Unmatched junction bases numbered 5, after V lost 0 bases and J lost 6 bases. Germline loops: CDR1 SGHRS, CDR2 YFSETQ. CDR3 nucleotide sequence: TGCGCCAGCAGCTTGGCGCCAGGGGGCCCTCAGCCCCAGCATTTT. Translating gives CASSLAPGGPQPQHF.

The rearrangement joins TRBV12-3 or TRBV12-4 to TRBJ1-1, with D perhaps matching TRBD1 (5 bases). The CDR3 covers 12 residues. V gave up 3 bases and J gave up 8 bases, with 10 bases separating them. The CDR3 region is CASSFWGNEAFF. CDR3 in DNA: TGTGCCAGCAGTTTTTGGGGGAACGAAGCTTTCTTT.

The rearrangement joins TRBV11-2 to TRBJ2-1; 12 positions agree with TRBD2. This CDR3 has 16 residues. Germline CDR1 reads SGHAT; CDR2 reads FQNNGV. V gave up 5 bases and J gave up 9 bases; unmatched junction bases: 11. The CDR3 protein is CASSRLAGGPGGEQFF. In DNA, the CDR3 is TGTGCCAGCAGCCGCCTAGCGGGAGGGCCGGGGGGTGAGCAGTTCTTC.

The chain uses TRBV7-2 and TRBJ2-5, with TRBD2 matching 13 bases. Germline V gene lookup returns CDR1 SGHTA and CDR2 FQGNSA. CDR3 size: 16 residues. The V segment lost 3 bases and the J segment 2 bases; nucleotides outside the gene matches: 3. The CDR3 DNA reads TGTGCCAGCAGCTTGACTAGCGGGGGGCTACAAGAGACCCAGTACTTC. Translating it yields CASSLTSGGLQETQYF.

The chain couples TRBV6-2 or TRBV6-3 to TRBJ2-5, with D possibly being TRBD1 (6 bases). Germline values: CDR1 MNHEY, CDR2 SVGEGT. CDR3 length: 11 amino acids. V was trimmed by 6 bases and J by 4 bases, leaving 6 bases between them. CDR3 amino acids: CASSRGETQYF. In DNA, the CDR3 is TGTGCCAGCAGCAGGGGAGAGACCCAGTACTTC.

The CDR3 DNA sequence: TGTGCCAGCAGCTTAGTGGCAGGGATCGGAACTGAAGCTTTCTTT. It is translated as CASSLVAGIGTEAFF. The chain uses TRBV13 and TRBJ1-1; possible D gene TRBD1, 5 bases. Germline CDR1 PRHDT, CDR2 FYEKMQ (reference sequence). V gave up 1 base and J gave up 5 bases, with 14 bases separating them. The CDR3 is made up of 15 amino acids.

CDR3 amino acids: CASSEAPAPSGNTIYF. CDR3 in DNA: TGTGCCAGCAGTGAAGCTCCAGCTCCCTCTGGAAACACCATATATTTT. This rearrangement joins TRBV2 to TRBJ1-3; D gene unclear. V lost 0 bases and J lost 0, with 9 bases in between. CDR3 size: 16 residues. CDR1 is SNHLY and CDR2 is FYNNEI in the germline V gene.

This sequence joins TRBV19 and TRBJ2-3; the match to TRBD2 covers 8 bases. V shed 3 bases, J shed 2 bases, and the junction held 7 bases outside the gene matches. The length of the CDR3 is 16 residues. Germline CDR1 LNHDA, CDR2 SQIVND (reference sequence). The chain's CDR3 is CASSISGGAPTDTQYF. DNA for the CDR3: TGTGCCAGTAGTATTTCCGGGGGGGCGCCCACAGATACGCAGTATTTT.

This CDR3 is CASSLFNEQFF. For the CDR3, the DNA is TGTGCCAGCAGCTTGTTTAACGAGCAGTTCTTC. The chain has TRBV5-6 and TRBJ2-1; no firm D call. V was clipped by 1 base and J by 10 bases, with 6 bases between them. The CDR3 sequence is 11 residues long. Per the germline V gene, CDR1 is SGHDT and CDR2 is YYEEEE.

The rearrangement joins TRBV27 to TRBJ2-3, with D possibly matching TRBD2 (6 bases). Germline V gene data show CDR1 as MNHEY and CDR2 as SMNVEV (reference sequence). With 3 bases removed from V and 5 bases from J, the gap between germline ends came to 15 bases. This CDR3 is built from 15 residues. The CDR3 is CASSFRTTLRDTQYF. The CDR3 DNA is TGTGCCAGCAGTTTCCGGACTACACTCAGAGATACGCAGTATTTT.

The chain has TRBV7-2 and TRBJ1-2; 7 positions match TRBD1. The length of the CDR3 is 14 residues. J lost 8 bases, V lost 0 bases, and 6 bases had no gene match. CDR1 is SGHTA and CDR2 is FQGNSA in the germline V gene. In DNA form, the CDR3 reads TGTGCCAGCAGCTTAGCCGGGACAGATCGAGGCTACACCTTC. Amino acid sequence: CASSLAGTDRGYTF.

V gene TRBV9 combines with J gene TRBJ1-3; D uncertain. V lost 3 bases and J 0 bases, leaving 7 bases between the germline ends. The CDR3 has 14 residues. CDR1 and CDR2 from the germline V gene are SGDLS and YYNGEE. CDR3 region: CASSGSHSGNTIYF. CDR3 bases: TGTGCCAGCAGCGGCTCTCACTCTGGAAACACCATATATTTT.

CDR3 region: CASSPQVHLNSPLHF. The CDR3 nucleotides are TGTGCCAGCTCACCCCAGGTGCACCTGAATTCACCCCTCCACTTT. The J gene is TRBJ1-6, the V gene TRBV18; no clear D gene. Trimming removed 3 bases from V and 7 bases from J, with 13 bases in between. The CDR3 runs to 15 residues. Per germline, CDR1 KGHSH and CDR2 LQKENI.

This clone was counted only a few times. The rearrangement joins TRBV2 to TRBJ2-2; no clear D gene. The CDR3 has 14 amino acids. Germline values: CDR1 SNHLY, CDR2 FYNNEI. Trimming took 8 bases from V and 4 from J, leaving 14 bases between them. The DNA of the CDR3 is TGTGCCAGCGGCCGGGCCACTTCCACCGGGGAGCTGTTTTTT. Translated, it gives CASGRATSTGELFF.

V is TRBV7-2 and J is TRBJ1-6; no clear D gene. Trimming cost V 5 bases and J 7 bases, with 9 bases left between them. There are 13 residues in the CDR3. Germline CDR1 is SGHTA and CDR2 is FQGNSA. CDR3 sequence: CASSPTPNSPLHF. The CDR3 nucleotides read TGTGCCAGCAGCCCGACCCCGAATTCACCCCTCCACTTT.

V is TRBV11-1 and J is TRBJ2-7; a possible D gene is TRBD1 (6 bases). CDR1 SGHAT and CDR2 FQDESV come from the germline V gene (reference sequence). V was shortened by 3 bases and J by 5 bases, with 20 bases between the two germline ends. The CDR3 spans 16 residues. CDR3 in amino acids: CASSFQSGVYNHEQYF. The CDR3 nucleotides read TGTGCCAGCAGCTTCCAGTCAGGGGTCTACAACCACGAGCAGTACTTC.